The following is a TCR beta chain sequence with its context. Its antigen remains unknown. TCRdb's copy holds only in-frame clones and misses some; the assay was immunoSEQ multiplex PCR. The sample consists of 140,000 to 150,000 clones, 91% of them appearing once. The V gene lost 4 bases and the J gene lost 5 bases, with 18 bases spanning the gap. Germline V lookup: CDR1 SGDLS, CDR2 YYNGEE. The CDR3 has 15 residues. These data originate in a study of T cell responses to AZD1222 COVID-19 vaccine. Study-level findings and limits: Spike-wide coverage was observed for vaccine-associated CD4 TCRs, with dominant responses at 160-218 and 743-854. Clonal diversity may have been underestimated, and the donors were mostly white British, with more females than males. Only a handful of AZD1222 recipients were seropositive at baseline.

The chain joins TRBV9 to TRBJ1-1; D gene ambiguous. The receptor was isolated from an adult in good health. The material sequenced was peripheral blood, taken on day 0 of AZD1222 vaccination. The CDR3 DNA sequence: TGTGCCAGCAGCCCCCGTGGCGGAGTACTTACTGAAGCTTTCTTT. Protein product: CASSPRGGVLTEAFF.